Listed below are T cell receptor beta chains from one sample, sequenced in a study of blood T cell repertoires in COVID-19. Generated by immunoSEQ multiplex PCR, the TCRdb table keeps only in-frame clones and is missing some. This table holds 130,000 or so clones, around 85% found once. Material for sequencing was PBMCs or T cells enriched from blood (not recorded which). These receptors came from a man aged 50 or older who had recovered from COVID-19. CDR3s include the opening cysteine and the closing phenylalanine or tryptophan. The D gene is left open where the match is weak. A clone size is listed for some rows: how often the clone was seen (once, few, many), or a class if it is expanded.

TGTGCCAGCAGCTTAGGACAGAACACTGAAGCTTTCTTT,CASSLGQNTEAFF,TRBJ1-1,TRBV7-2,-,-
TGTGCCAGCAGCGGGGACAGGGGGTACGAGCAGTACTTC,CASSGDRGYEQYF,TRBJ2-7,TRBV13,-,TRBD1
TGTGCCAGCAGCCCTAGCGGGGGGGACGAGCAGTACTTC,CASSPSGGDEQYF,TRBJ2-7,TRBV7-9,few,TRBD2
TGCGCCAGCAGCTTGGATAATGGACAGGGGGCAACTGAAGCTTTCTTT,CASSLDNGQGATEAFF,TRBJ1-1,TRBV5-1,-,TRBD1
TGTGCCAGCAGCGACAGGGGGACCCCGGACACTGAAGCTTTCTTT,CASSDRGTPDTEAFF,TRBJ1-1,TRBV9,-,TRBD1
TGTGCCAGCAGTCGGGACAGGGCTGGGGGGGAGCAGTACTTC,CASSRDRAGGEQYF,TRBJ2-7,TRBV2,-,TRBD1
TGTGCCAGCAGCCCACGTATGGGGGGGGAATACGGGCAGTACTTC,CASSPRMGGEYGQYF,TRBJ2-7,TRBV7-9,-,TRBD2
TGCGCCAGCAGCCAAGAAGTAGCCGACAGGCGCTTCTATGGCTACACCTTC,CASSQEVADRRFYGYTF,TRBJ1-2,TRBV4-3,-,-
TGTGCCAGCAGCGACAGGGCTGGAGATACGCAGTATTTT,CASSDRAGDTQYF,TRBJ2-3,TRBV7-2,-,TRBD1
TGTGCCAGCAGCTTCGGCGGGGGGGCCTTGGGTTTTGGCAATGAGCAGTTCTTC,CASSFGGGALGFGNEQFF,TRBJ2-1,TRBV7-9,-,TRBD2
TGTGCCAGCAGCCTCAACGCCGGGGGGTTCCTAGCTGGAAACACCATATATTTT,CASSLNAGGFLAGNTIYF,TRBJ1-3,TRBV9,-,-
TGTGCCAGCAGCCTCTTACAGGGGCCCAATGAAAAACTGTTTTTT,CASSLLQGPNEKLFF,TRBJ1-4,TRBV7-9,-,TRBD1
TGCGCCAGCATGACTAGCGGGGATAGCTACAATGAGCAGTTCTTC,CASMTSGDSYNEQFF,TRBJ2-1,TRBV5-1,-,TRBD2
TGTGCCATCAGTGCCAGGGCGAACACTGAAGCTTTCTTT,CAISARANTEAFF,TRBJ1-1,TRBV10-3,-,-
TGCGCCAGCAGCCAGGACCCTTCGGACAGGGTGAAGGGCTACACCTTC,CASSQDPSDRVKGYTF,TRBJ1-2,TRBV4-1,-,TRBD1
TGTGCCAGCATCATTCTTAGGGAGGGAATAGAGACTGAAGCTTTCTTT,CASIILREGIETEAFF,TRBJ1-1,TRBV3-1/TRBV3-2,few,-
TGTGCCAGCAGCCCGACGGGTTACGATACGCAGTATTTT,CASSPTGYDTQYF,TRBJ2-3,TRBV5-4,-,-
TGCGCCAGCAGCCAACAAAGTGCGGGGGCTGGGAGGTTCTTC,CASSQQSAGAGRFF,TRBJ2-1,TRBV4-1,-,-
TGCGCCAGCAGCCCCACCGGGACAGGGGGTGAAAAACTGTTTTTT,CASSPTGTGGEKLFF,TRBJ1-4,TRBV5-1,-,TRBD1
TGTGCCAGCAGTTATGCCGGACAGATCTCTGGAAACACCATATATTTT,CASSYAGQISGNTIYF,TRBJ1-3,TRBV6-5,-,-